In this sample, the clone carrying this T cell receptor beta chain turned up once. This specimen belongs to a study of blood T cell repertoires in COVID-19. V dropped 2 bases and J dropped 7; count of bases not matched to a gene: 5. In germline, CDR1 is LGHNT, CDR2 FRNRAP. The CDR3 loop spans 14 amino acids. In the authors' methods: Researchers report that nucleated cell counts were estimated from reference gene primer amplification. Method: immunoSEQ multiplex PCR; TCRdb's copy keeps in-frame clones and lacks some. The V and J calls and the clone size are those of that table, but D and trimming were determined from the DNA. Of 390,000 or so clones listed, roughly 90% are singletons.

The chain has TRBV12-5 and TRBJ1-2; 9 nucleotides line up with TRBD1. The sequenced material came from peripheral blood. The receptor was isolated from a man aged 18 to 29 with active or convalescent COVID-19. CDR3 coding DNA: TGTGCTAGTGGTTTGACAGGGGGCCGTCGTGGCTACACCTTC. It encodes CASGLTGGRRGYTF.